These 3 T cell receptor beta chains were all obtained from the same sample, sequenced in a study of beta chain features in type 1 diabetes. Every bit of the isolated RNA underwent reverse transcription, so sequencing read expressed TCRB transcripts. This table comes from immunoSEQ multiplex PCR, and its TCRdb copy is limited to in-frame clones, with some not included. The table has more than 150,000 clones, less than 15% seen once. The sample taken for sequencing was central memory CD4+ T cells from blood. These receptors were taken from a woman younger than 35 in good health.

This clone turned up a few times. The V call is TRBV2, the J call TRBJ2-3; TRBD1 might be the D (6 bases). Trimming took 8 bases from V and 3 from J, leaving 12 bases between them. Germline V gene sequence: CDR1 SNHLY, CDR2 FYNNEI. The CDR3 is 13 residues long. The CDR3 DNA follows: TGTGCCAGCGCTTACAGGGTAACAGATACGCAGTATTTT. It is translated as CASAYRVTDTQYF.

In its sample, this clone was seen a few times. The V gene is TRBV9, the J gene TRBJ2-3; D is uncertain. The CDR3 has 15 amino acids. V lost 0 bases to trimming and J lost 6 bases, with 14 bases between them. CDR1 is SGDLS, CDR2 YYNGEE, per germline. The CDR3 nucleotides are TGTGCCAGCAGCGTAGGCCTGCTATCCGGGGATACGCAGTATTTT. Amino acid sequence: CASSVGLLSGDTQYF.

The chain joins TRBV7-2 to TRBJ2-7; 7 nucleotides agree with TRBD1. The J segment lost 0 bases and the V segment lost 0 bases, leaving 5 bases of the junction unmatched. The CDR3 covers 16 residues. The V gene's germline CDR1 is SGHTA and CDR2 FQGNSA. The chain's CDR3 is CASSLAGQVVSYEQYF. In nucleotides, the CDR3 is TGTGCCAGCAGCTTAGCTGGACAGGTAGTCTCCTACGAGCAGTACTTC.